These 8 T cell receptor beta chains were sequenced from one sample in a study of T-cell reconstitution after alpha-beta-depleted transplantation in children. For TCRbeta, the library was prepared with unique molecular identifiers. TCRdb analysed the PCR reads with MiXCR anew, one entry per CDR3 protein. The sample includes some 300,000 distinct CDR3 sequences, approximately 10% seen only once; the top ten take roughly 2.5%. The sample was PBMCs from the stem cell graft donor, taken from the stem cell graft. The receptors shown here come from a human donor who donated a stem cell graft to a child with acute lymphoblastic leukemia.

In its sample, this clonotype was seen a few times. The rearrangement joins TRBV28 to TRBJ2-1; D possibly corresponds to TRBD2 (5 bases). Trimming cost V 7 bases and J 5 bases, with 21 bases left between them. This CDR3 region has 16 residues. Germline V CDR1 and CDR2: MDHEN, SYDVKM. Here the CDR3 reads CASTGSVGARNNEQFF. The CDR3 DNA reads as TGTGCCAGCACCGGTTCGGTGGGAGCGAGGAACAATGAGCAGTTCTTC.

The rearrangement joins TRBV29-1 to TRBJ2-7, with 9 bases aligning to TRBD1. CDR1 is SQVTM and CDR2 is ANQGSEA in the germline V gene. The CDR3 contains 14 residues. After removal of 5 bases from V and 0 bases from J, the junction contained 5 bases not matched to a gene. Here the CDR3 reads CSVRETGGSYEQYF. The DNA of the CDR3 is TGCAGCGTTAGGGAGACAGGGGGCTCCTACGAGCAGTACTTC.

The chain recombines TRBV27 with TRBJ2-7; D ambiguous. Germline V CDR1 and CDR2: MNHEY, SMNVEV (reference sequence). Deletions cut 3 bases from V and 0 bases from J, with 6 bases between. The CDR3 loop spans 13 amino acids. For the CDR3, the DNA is TGTGCCAGCAGTTTGGGCAACTCCTACGAGCAGTACTTC. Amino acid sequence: CASSLGNSYEQYF.

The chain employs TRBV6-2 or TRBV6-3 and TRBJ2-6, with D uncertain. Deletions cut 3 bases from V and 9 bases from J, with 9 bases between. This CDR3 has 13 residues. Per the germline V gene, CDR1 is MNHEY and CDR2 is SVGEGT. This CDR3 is CASSYSRINVLTF. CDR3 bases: TGTGCCAGCAGTTATTCCCGGATCAACGTCCTGACTTTC.

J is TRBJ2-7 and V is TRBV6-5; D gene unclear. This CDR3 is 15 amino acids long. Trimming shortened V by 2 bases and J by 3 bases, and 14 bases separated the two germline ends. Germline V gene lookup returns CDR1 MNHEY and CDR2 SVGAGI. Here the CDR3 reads CASSYIRTANYEQYF. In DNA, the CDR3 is TGTGCCAGCAGTTACATCAGGACGGCAAACTACGAGCAGTACTTC.

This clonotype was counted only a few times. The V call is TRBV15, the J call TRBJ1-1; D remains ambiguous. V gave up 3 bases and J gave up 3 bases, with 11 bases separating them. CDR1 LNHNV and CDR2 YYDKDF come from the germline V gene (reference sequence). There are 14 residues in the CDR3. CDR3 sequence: CATSRADGYTEAFF. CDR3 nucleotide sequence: TGTGCCACCAGCAGGGCAGACGGCTACACTGAAGCTTTCTTT.

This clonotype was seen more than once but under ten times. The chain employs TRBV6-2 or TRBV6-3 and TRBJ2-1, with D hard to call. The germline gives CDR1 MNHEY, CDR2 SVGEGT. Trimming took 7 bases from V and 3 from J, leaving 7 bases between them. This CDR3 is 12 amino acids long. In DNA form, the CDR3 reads TGTGCCAGCAACAAAATCTACAATGAGCAGTTCTTC. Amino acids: CASNKIYNEQFF.

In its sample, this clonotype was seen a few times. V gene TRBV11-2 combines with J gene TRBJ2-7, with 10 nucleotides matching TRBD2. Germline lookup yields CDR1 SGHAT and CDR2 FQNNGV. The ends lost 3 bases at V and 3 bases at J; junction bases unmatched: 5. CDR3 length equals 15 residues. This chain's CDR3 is CASSLGTSAFYEQYF. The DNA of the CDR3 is TGTGCCAGCAGCTTGGGGACTAGCGCGTTCTACGAGCAGTACTTC.